This T cell receptor (beta chain) was sequenced during a study of T cell changes during pregnancy in multiple sclerosis. Profiled with immunoSEQ multiplex PCR; TCRdb holds only in-frame clones, not every one. The table records about 42,000 clones, around nine tenths of them present only once. Trimming stripped 3 bases from V and 2 bases from J, with 6 bases between. The germline gives CDR1 WNHNN, CDR2 SYGVQD (reference sequence). This CDR3 contains 13 residues. The receptor comes from a female donor with multiple sclerosis, enrolled in a pregnancy study. The chain uses TRBV10-1 and TRBJ2-3; D ambiguous. Specimen: CD4+ T cells from peripheral blood mononuclear cells, collected after pregnancy. The CDR3 DNA reads as TGCGCCAGCAGTGACTCCTACACAGATACGCAGTATTTT. Amino acid sequence: CASSDSYTDTQYF.